These T cell receptor beta chains were read from a single sample in a study of T-cell memory formation after mild COVID-19. From the 5' RACE reads, TCRdb called clonotypes with MiXCR, one entry per CDR3 protein. Counted here are over 150,000 distinct CDR3 sequences, about a fifth occurring once; the ten biggest clones make up more than 20%. Material for sequencing was PBMCs or a T cell subset sorted from them (not recorded which). These receptor sequences come from an adult woman who had mild COVID-19 (a few samples of this study predate the infection). Cell type and time point are not known. Both conserved end residues are part of each CDR3. Each record gives: J gene, clone size, V gene, D gene, CDR3 DNA, CDR3 protein. A D gene is named only where the DNA matches it firmly. Expanded clones get a size class; other rows say once, few or many, or leave the size out.

>TRBJ1-2|NA|TRBV28|TRBD1
TGTGCCAGCAGTCTGGGACAGCGCTATGGCTACACCTTC
CASSLGQRYGYTF
>TRBJ2-5|NA|TRBV7-4|TRBD2
TGTGCCAGCAGCTTCACGGGGCCTAGCGGTACACACGGGAGGACGGTTCGAGGGACCCAGTACTTC
CASSFTGPSGTHGRTVRGTQYF
>TRBJ2-5|NA|TRBV5-6|TRBD2
TGTGCCAGCAGCCCTGCGGGGGGAGAGACCCAGTACTTC
CASSPAGGETQYF
>TRBJ2-3|NA|TRBV9|TRBD2
TGTGCCAGCAGCGGTAGCGGGAGGGCCGGCACGCAGTATTTT
CASSGSGRAGTQYF
>TRBJ2-2|NA|TRBV7-9|TRBD2
TGTGCCAGCAACGGACACGGGGGGGACACCGGGGAGCTGTTTTTT
CASNGHGGDTGELFF
>TRBJ2-1|many|TRBV20-1|NA
TGCAGTGCTAGGCCCTTTAGCTCCTACAATGAGCAGTTCTTC
CSARPFSSYNEQFF
>TRBJ2-7|NA|TRBV27|TRBD1
TGTGCCAGCAGTTTTGGTCAGGGGGTAGGCGAGCAGTACTTC
CASSFGQGVGEQYF
>TRBJ2-1|few|TRBV5-1|TRBD1
TGCGCCAGCAGCCACCGGGACAGGGGGTACAATGAGCAGTTCTTC
CASSHRDRGYNEQFF
>TRBJ2-7|many|TRBV12-3/TRBV12-4|NA
TGTGCCAGCAGCCCCAGGGGACCCTACGAGCAGTACTTC
CASSPRGPYEQYF
>TRBJ2-5|few|TRBV6-6|NA
TGTGCCAGCAGTTACTCTCCGGGGAAAGGGGAGACCCAGTACTTC
CASSYSPGKGETQYF
>TRBJ1-2|NA|TRBV9|NA
TGTGCCAGCAGCGTAGGGGGGGTCCCCTCTAGAGGTGGCTACACCTTC
CASSVGGVPSRGGYTF
>TRBJ2-3|NA|TRBV3-1|TRBD2
TGTGCCAGCAGCCAAGATATAGCGGGAGGCACAGATACGCAGTATTTT
CASSQDIAGGTDTQYF
>TRBJ2-7|NA|TRBV29-1|TRBD2
TGCAGCGTTGCTGGAAGACTAGCGGGAACGTATGACTACGAGCAGTACTTC
CSVAGRLAGTYDYEQYF